This T cell receptor (beta chain) originates from a study of blood T cell repertoires in COVID-19. As handled by the study authors: Reference gene primer amplification in the assay estimated nucleated cell counts. Measured with immunoSEQ multiplex PCR; TCRdb has only the in-frame clones, and not every one. The V and J calls and clone size come from that table; D and trimming were worked out from the DNA. The sample gives approximately 45,000 clones, approximately 90% of which show up once; roughly 4.2% is in the top ten. The germline V gene has CDR1 LGHDT and CDR2 YNNKEL (reference sequence). After removal of 4 bases from V and 6 bases from J, the junction contained 10 bases not matched to a gene. CDR3 length equals 16 residues.

Sequenced sample: peripheral blood. The TCR was taken from a man in his forties with COVID-19, enrolled during active disease. The rearrangement joins TRBV3-1 (or the pseudogene TRBV3-2) to TRBJ2-2, with 8 bases fitting TRBD1. CDR3 residues: CASSPGGDRRPGELFF. CDR3 bases: TGTGCCAGCAGCCCCGGTGGGGACAGGCGTCCCGGGGAGCTGTTTTTT.